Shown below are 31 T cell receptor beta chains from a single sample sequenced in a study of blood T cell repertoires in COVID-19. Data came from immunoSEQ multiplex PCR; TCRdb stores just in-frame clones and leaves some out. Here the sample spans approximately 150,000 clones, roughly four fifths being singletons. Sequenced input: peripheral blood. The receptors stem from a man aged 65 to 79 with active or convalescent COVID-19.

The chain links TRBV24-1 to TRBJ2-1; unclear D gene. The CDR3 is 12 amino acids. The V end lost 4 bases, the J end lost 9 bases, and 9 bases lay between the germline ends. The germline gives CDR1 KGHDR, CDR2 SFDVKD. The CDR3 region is CATSDPLAEQFF. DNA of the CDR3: TGTGCCACCAGTGACCCCCTGGCTGAGCAGTTCTTC.

The CDR3 spells CASSNQNGHNEQFF. CDR3 coding DNA: TGTGCCAGTAGTAACCAGAATGGGCACAATGAGCAGTTCTTC. The chain is built from TRBV19 and TRBJ2-1; D ambiguous. Deletions cut 4 bases from V and 5 bases from J, with 12 bases between. CDR1 and CDR2 from the germline V gene are LNHDA and SQIVND (reference sequence). The CDR3 is 14 amino acids.

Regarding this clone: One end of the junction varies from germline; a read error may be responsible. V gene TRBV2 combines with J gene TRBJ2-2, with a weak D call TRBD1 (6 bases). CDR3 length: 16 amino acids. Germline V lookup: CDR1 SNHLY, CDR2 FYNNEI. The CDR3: CASSESGHLNAGELFF. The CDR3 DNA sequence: TGTGCCAGCAGTGAATCGGGACACCTGAACGCCGGGGAGCTGTTTTTT.

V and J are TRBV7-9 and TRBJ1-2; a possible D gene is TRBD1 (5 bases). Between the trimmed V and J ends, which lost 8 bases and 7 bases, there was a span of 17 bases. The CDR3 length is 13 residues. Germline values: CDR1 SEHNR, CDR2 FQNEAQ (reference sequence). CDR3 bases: TGTGCCAGCTCCCCCGGGGGTAGAAGTGGCTACACCTTC. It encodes CASSPGGRSGYTF.

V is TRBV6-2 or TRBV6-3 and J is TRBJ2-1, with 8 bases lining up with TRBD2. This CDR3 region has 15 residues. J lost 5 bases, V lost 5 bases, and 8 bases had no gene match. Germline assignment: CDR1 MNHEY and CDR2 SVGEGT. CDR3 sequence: CASSPLRGGDNEQFF. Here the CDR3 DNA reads TGTGCCAGCAGTCCCCTCCGGGGGGGCGACAATGAGCAGTTCTTC.

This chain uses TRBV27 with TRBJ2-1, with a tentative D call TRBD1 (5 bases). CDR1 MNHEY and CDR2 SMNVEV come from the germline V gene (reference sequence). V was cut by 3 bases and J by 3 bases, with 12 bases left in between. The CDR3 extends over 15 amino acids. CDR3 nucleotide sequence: TGTGCCAGCAGTTTCCGCAGGGTGTTCTACAATGAGCAGTTCTTC. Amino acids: CASSFRRVFYNEQFF.

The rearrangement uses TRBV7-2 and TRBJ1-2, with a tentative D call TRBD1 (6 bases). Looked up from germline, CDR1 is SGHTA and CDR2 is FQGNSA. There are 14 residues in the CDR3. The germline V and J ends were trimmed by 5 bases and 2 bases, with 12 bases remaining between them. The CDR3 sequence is CASSMSTGNYGYTF. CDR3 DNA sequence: TGTGCCAGCAGCATGTCGACAGGAAACTATGGCTACACCTTC.

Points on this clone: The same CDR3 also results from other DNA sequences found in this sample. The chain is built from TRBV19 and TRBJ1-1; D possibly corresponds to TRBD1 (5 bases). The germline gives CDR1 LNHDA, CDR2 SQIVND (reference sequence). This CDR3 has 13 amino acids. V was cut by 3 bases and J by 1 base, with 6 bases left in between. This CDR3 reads CASSIRGNTEAFF. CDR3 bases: TGTGCCAGTAGTATTAGGGGGAACACTGAAGCTTTCTTT.

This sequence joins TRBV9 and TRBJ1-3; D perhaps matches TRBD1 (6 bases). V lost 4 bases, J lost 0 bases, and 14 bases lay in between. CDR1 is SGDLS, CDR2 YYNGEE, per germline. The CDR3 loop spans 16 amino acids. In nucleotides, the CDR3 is TGTGCCAGCAGCCCCCGACAGGACAGCTCTGGAAACACCATATATTTT. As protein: CASSPRQDSSGNTIYF. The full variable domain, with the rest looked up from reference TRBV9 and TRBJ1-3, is DSGVTQTPKHLITATGQRVTLRCSPRSGDLSVYWYQQSLDQGLQFLIQYYNGEERAKGNILERFSAQQFPDLHSELNLSSLELGDSALYFCASSPRQDSSGNTIYFGEGSWLTVV.

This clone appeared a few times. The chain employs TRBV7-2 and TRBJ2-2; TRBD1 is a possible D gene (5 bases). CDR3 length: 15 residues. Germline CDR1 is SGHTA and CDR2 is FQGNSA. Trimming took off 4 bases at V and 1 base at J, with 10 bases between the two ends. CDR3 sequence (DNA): TGTGCCAGCAGCTCCCAGGGTGGGAACACCGGGGAGCTGTTTTTT. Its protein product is CASSSQGGNTGELFF.

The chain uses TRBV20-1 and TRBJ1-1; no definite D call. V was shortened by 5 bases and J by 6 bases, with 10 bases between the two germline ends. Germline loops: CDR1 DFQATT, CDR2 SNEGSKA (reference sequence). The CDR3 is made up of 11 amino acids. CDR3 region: CSAAKQSEAFF. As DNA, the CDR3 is TGCAGTGCTGCAAAACAGTCTGAAGCTTTCTTT.

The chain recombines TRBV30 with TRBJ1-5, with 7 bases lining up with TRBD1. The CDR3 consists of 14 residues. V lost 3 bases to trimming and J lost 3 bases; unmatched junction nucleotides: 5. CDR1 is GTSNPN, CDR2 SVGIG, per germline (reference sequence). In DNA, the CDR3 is TGTGCCTGGAGGCCGGGACAGTTCAATCAGCCCCAGCATTTT. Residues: CAWRPGQFNQPQHF.

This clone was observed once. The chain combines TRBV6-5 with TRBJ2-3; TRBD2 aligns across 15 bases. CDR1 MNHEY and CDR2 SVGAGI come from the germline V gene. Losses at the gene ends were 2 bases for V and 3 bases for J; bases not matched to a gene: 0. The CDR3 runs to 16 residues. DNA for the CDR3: TGTGCCAGCAGTTACGGGACTAGCGGGGGGACAGATACGCAGTATTTT. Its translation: CASSYGTSGGTDTQYF.

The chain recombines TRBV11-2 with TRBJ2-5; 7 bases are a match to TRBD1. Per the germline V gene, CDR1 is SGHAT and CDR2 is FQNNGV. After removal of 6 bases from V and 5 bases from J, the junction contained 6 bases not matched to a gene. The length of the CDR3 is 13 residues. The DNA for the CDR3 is TGTGCCAGCAGACAGGGGTCGTTGGAGACCCAGTACTTC. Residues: CASRQGSLETQYF.

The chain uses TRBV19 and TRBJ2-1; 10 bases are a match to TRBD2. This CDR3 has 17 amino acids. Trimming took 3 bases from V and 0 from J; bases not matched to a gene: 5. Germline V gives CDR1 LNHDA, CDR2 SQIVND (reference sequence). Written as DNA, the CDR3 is TGTGCCAGTAGTATTACTAGCGGGGATAGCTCCTACAATGAGCAGTTCTTC. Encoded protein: CASSITSGDSSYNEQFF.

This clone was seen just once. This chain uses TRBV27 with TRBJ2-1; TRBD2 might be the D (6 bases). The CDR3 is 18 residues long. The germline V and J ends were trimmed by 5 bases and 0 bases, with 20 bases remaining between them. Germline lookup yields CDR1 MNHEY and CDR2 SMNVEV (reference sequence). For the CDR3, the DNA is TGTGCCAGCAGTCTCGTTGGCTCCACTAGCCGCTCCTACAATGAGCAGTTCTTC. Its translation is CASSLVGSTSRSYNEQFF.

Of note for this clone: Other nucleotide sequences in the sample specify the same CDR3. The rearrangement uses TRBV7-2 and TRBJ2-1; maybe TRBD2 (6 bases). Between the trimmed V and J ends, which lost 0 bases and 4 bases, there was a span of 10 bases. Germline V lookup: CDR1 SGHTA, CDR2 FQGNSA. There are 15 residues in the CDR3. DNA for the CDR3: TGTGCCAGCAGCTTAGCGGGGGGACCTTACAATGAGCAGTTCTTC. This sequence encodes CASSLAGGPYNEQFF.

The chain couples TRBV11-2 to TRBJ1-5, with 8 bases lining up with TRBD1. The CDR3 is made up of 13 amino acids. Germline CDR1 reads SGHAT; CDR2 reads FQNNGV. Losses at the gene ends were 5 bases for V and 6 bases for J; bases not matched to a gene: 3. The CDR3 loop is CASSPGQGQPQHF. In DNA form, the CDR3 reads TGTGCCAGCAGCCCTGGACAGGGTCAGCCCCAGCATTTT.

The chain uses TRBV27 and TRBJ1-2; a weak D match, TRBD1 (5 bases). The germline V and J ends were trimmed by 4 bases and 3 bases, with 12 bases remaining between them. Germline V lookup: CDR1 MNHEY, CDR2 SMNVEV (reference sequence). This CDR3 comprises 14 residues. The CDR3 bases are TGTGCCAGCAGTTCCGCCTGGGGGGACTATGGCTACACCTTC. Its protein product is CASSSAWGDYGYTF.

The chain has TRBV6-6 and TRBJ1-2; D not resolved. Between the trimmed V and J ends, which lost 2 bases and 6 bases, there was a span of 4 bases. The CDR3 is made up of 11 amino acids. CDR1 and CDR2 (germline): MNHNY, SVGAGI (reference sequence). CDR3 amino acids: CASSYRDGYTF. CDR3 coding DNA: TGTGCCAGCAGTTACCGTGATGGCTACACCTTC.

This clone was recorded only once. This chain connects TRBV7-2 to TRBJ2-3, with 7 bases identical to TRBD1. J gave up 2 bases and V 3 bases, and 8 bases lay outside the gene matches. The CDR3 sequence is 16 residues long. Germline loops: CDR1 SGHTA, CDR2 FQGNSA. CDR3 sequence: CASSFPRDRYTDTQYF. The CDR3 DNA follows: TGTGCCAGCAGCTTCCCCCGGGACAGATACACAGATACGCAGTATTTT.

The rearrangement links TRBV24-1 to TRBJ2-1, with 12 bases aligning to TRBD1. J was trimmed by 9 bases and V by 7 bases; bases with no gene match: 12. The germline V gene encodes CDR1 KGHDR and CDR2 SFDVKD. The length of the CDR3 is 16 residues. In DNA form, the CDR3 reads TGTGCCACCAGGCGACGGGACAGGGGGCGCCTAGGTGAGCAGTTCTTC. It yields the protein CATRRRDRGRLGEQFF.

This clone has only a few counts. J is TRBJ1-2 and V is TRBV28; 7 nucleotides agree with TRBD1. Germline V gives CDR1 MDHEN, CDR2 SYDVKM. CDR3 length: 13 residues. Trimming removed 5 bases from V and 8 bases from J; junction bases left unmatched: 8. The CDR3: CASSRQGSWGYTF. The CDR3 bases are TGTGCCAGCAGTCGACAGGGTTCATGGGGCTACACCTTC.

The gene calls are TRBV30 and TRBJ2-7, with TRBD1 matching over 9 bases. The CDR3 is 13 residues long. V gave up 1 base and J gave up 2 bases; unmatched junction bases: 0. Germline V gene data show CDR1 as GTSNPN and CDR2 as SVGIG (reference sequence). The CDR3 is CAWSGTGAYEQYF. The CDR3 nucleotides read TGTGCCTGGAGTGGGACAGGGGCCTACGAGCAGTACTTC.

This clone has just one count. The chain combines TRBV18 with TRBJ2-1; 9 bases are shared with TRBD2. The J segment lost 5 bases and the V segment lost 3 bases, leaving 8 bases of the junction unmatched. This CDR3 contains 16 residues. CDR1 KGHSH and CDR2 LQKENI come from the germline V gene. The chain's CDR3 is CASSPQWSGGNNEQFF. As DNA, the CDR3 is TGTGCCAGCTCACCCCAATGGAGCGGGGGGAACAATGAGCAGTTCTTC.

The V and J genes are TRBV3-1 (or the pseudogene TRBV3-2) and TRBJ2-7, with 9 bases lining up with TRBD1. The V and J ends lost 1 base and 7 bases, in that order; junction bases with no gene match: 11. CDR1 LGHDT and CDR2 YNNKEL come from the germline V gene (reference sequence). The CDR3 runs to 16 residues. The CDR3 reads CASSQVTGGPPREQYF. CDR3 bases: TGTGCCAGCAGCCAAGTGACAGGGGGACCCCCGAGGGAGCAGTACTTC.

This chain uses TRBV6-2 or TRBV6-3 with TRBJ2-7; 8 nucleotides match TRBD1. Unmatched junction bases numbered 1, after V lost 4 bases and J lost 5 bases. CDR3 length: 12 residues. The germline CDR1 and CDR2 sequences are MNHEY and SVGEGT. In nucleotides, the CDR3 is TGTGCCAGCAGTTGGACAGGGCACGAGCAGTACTTC. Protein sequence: CASSWTGHEQYF.

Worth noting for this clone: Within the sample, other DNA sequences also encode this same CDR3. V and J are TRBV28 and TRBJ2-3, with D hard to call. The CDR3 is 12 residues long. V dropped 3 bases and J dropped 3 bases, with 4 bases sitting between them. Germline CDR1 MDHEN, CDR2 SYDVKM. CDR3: CASSFSTDTQYF. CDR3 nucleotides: TGTGCCAGCAGTTTCTCGACAGATACGCAGTATTTT.

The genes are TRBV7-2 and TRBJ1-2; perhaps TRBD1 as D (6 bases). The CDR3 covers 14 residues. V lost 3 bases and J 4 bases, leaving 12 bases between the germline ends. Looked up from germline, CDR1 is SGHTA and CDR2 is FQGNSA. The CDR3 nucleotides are TGTGCCAGCAGCTTGGCCGACAGGTCCTATGGCTACACCTTC. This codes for CASSLADRSYGYTF.

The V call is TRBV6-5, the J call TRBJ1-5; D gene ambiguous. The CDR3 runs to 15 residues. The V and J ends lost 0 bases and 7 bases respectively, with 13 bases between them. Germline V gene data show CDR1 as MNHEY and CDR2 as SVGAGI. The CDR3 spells CASSYSVKGGQPQHF. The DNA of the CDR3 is TGTGCCAGCAGTTACTCGGTGAAGGGCGGGCAGCCCCAGCATTTT.

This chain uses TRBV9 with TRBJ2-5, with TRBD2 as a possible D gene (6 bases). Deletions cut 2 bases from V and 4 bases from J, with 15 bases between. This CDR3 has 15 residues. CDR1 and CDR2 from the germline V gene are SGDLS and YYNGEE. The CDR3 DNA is TGTGCCAGCAGCGTCTACTCGGTGGGGGGAGAGACCCAGTACTTC. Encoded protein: CASSVYSVGGETQYF.